This passage covers 26 T cell receptor beta chains from one sample sequenced in a study of blood T cell repertoires in COVID-19. The data were produced by immunoSEQ multiplex PCR, yet TCRdb's version contains in-frame clones alone and is incomplete. The repertoire holds around 54,000 clones, with roughly 80% as singletons. The sequenced material came from PBMCs or T cells enriched from blood (not recorded which). All receptors come from a woman in her fifties or sixties with acute COVID-19.

The chain carries TRBV4-2 and TRBJ2-5, with 7 nucleotides matching TRBD2. J lost 5 bases, V lost 4 bases, and 10 bases had no gene match. Germline V lookup: CDR1 LGHNA, CDR2 YNFKEQ. The CDR3 extends over 15 amino acids. The CDR3 DNA follows: TGTGCCAGCAGCCGAACCCTTGGGCGGGAGGAGACCCAGTACTTC. This translates into CASSRTLGREETQYF.

The rearrangement joins TRBV19 to TRBJ2-2; a possible D gene is TRBD1 (5 bases). The V and J ends lost 8 bases and 7 bases respectively, with 14 bases between them. CDR1 and CDR2 from the germline V gene are LNHDA and SQIVND (reference sequence). There are 13 residues in the CDR3. CDR3 DNA: TGTGCCAGTGCCCCAGGGCCGGACGGGGAGCTGTTTTTT. This sequence encodes CASAPGPDGELFF.

The gene calls are TRBV4-2 and TRBJ2-3, with 7 positions matching TRBD2. The junction had 16 bases not matched to a gene; V was cut back by 1 base and J by 0 bases. The CDR3 has 20 amino acids. The germline V gene has CDR1 LGHNA and CDR2 YNFKEQ. This CDR3 reads CASSQAYRGRAGESTDTQYF. CDR3 DNA sequence: TGTGCCAGCAGCCAAGCATATAGAGGTCGGGCGGGGGAGAGCACAGATACGCAGTATTTT.

This clone was seen only once. The chain joins TRBV2 to TRBJ1-6; perhaps TRBD1 as D (5 bases). The CDR3 contains 14 residues. The V gene lost 2 bases and the J gene lost 8 bases, with 10 bases spanning the gap. The V gene's germline CDR1 is SNHLY and CDR2 FYNNEI. The CDR3 is CASSESGRHSPLHF. Written as DNA, the CDR3 is TGTGCCAGCAGTGAATCAGGGAGGCATTCACCCCTCCACTTT.

The chain joins TRBV7-3 to TRBJ1-1; no firm D call. Germline CDR1 and CDR2: SGHTA and FQGTGA. The V and J ends lost 4 bases and 5 bases respectively, with 17 bases between them. There are 15 residues in the CDR3. DNA of the CDR3: TGTGCCAGCAGCTCAGAGGGCGGGAGGCGAACTGAAGCTTTCTTT. It specifies CASSSEGGRRTEAFF.

This clone was counted once. The V call is TRBV5-4, the J call TRBJ2-2, with 15 bases matching TRBD2. This CDR3 comprises 17 residues. The V and J ends lost 5 bases and 1 base, in that order; junction bases with no gene match: 3. The germline V gene encodes CDR1 SGHNT and CDR2 YYREEE (reference sequence). CDR3 sequence reads: CASRTGLAGGNTGELFF. The CDR3 DNA is TGTGCCAGCAGGACGGGACTAGCGGGGGGGAACACCGGGGAGCTGTTTTTT.

CDR3 bases: TGTGCTAGTCAGGGGGTGGGGGTTTGGAACATTCAGTACTTC. It specifies CASQGVGVWNIQYF. V is TRBV12-5 and J is TRBJ2-4; 7 bases line up with TRBD1. CDR3 size: 14 residues. Unmatched junction bases numbered 11, after V lost 8 bases and J lost 7 bases. The germline V gene encodes CDR1 LGHNT and CDR2 FRNRAP.

The chain combines TRBV5-1 with TRBJ2-2; TRBD2 agrees at 11 bases. The CDR3 consists of 17 residues. Looked up from germline, CDR1 is SGHRS and CDR2 is YFSETQ. Trimming at V came to 2 bases and at J to 0 bases, leaving 3 bases not matched to a gene. The CDR3 here is CASSLLAGVTNTGELFF. DNA for the CDR3: TGCGCCAGCAGCTTACTAGCGGGGGTTACGAACACCGGGGAGCTGTTTTTT.

The J gene is TRBJ1-6, the V gene TRBV6-5, with D perhaps TRBD1 (5 bases). Germline V gene lookup returns CDR1 MNHEY and CDR2 SVGAGI. The CDR3 consists of 12 residues. V was shortened by 8 bases and J by 9 bases, with 11 bases between the two germline ends. The CDR3 DNA reads as TGTGCCAGCGCAGGGATCGGTTCACCCCTCCACTTT. Translation gives CASAGIGSPLHF.

The chain joins TRBV7-2 to TRBJ1-1; 9 bases align to TRBD1. From germline, CDR1 is SGHTA and CDR2 FQGNSA. J lost 7 bases, V lost 3 bases, and 12 bases had no gene match. The CDR3 consists of 16 residues. DNA of the CDR3: TGTGCCAGCAGCTTTCACCGCCCGGGACAGGGCCATGAAGCTTTCTTT. Protein sequence: CASSFHRPGQGHEAFF.

The gene calls are TRBV19 and TRBJ1-1, with 7 bases identical to TRBD1. The CDR3 is 13 amino acids. Germline V gene sequence: CDR1 LNHDA, CDR2 SQIVND (reference sequence). V dropped 5 bases and J dropped 7; count of bases not matched to a gene: 7. In nucleotides, the CDR3 is TGTGCCAGTAGTTCAAACGGACAGGTTGAAGCTTTCTTT. Amino acids: CASSSNGQVEAFF.

V gene TRBV28 combines with J gene TRBJ1-5, with 7 positions matching TRBD1. The CDR3 extends over 14 amino acids. V was pared by 6 bases and J by 3 bases, with 5 bases of the junction left unmatched. Germline V gives CDR1 MDHEN, CDR2 SYDVKM. CDR3 coding DNA: TGTGCCAGCAGACCGGGACAGATCAATCAGCCCCAGCATTTT. Its translation: CASRPGQINQPQHF.

The genes are TRBV5-1 and TRBJ2-7; 7 bases map to TRBD2. V shed 0 bases and J 5 bases; nucleotides not matched to a gene: 5. Germline V gives CDR1 SGHRS, CDR2 YFSETQ. The CDR3 totals 14 residues. CDR3 residues: CASSLGGGVDEQYF. DNA for the CDR3: TGCGCCAGCAGCTTGGGGGGAGGGGTGGACGAGCAGTACTTC. The variable domain in full, completed from reference TRBV5-1 and TRBJ2-7, reads KAGVTQTPRYLIKTRGQQVTLSCSPISGHRSVSWYQQTPGQGLQFLFEYFSETQRNKGNFPGRFSGRQFSNSRSEMNVSTLELGDSALYLCASSLGGGVDEQYFGPGTRLTVT.

The chain combines TRBV5-4 with TRBJ1-4; 7 positions match TRBD1. Losses at the gene ends were 4 bases for V and 3 bases for J; bases not matched to a gene: 15. Germline CDR1 SGHNT, CDR2 YYREEE (reference sequence). This CDR3 comprises 18 residues. CDR3 in DNA: TGTGCCAGCAGCGAAGGGTCAGGGGGGACGAGGGCTAATGAAAAACTGTTTTTT. Encoded protein: CASSEGSGGTRANEKLFF.

This chain's CDR3 is CAIKSEGVGTEAFF. CDR3 coding DNA: TGTGCCATCAAAAGTGAGGGAGTAGGAACTGAAGCTTTCTTT. This chain links TRBV10-3 with TRBJ1-1; D is uncertain. This CDR3 is built from 14 residues. The ends were cut back, 7 bases at V and 5 bases at J, with 17 bases in the middle. The germline V gene has CDR1 ENHRY and CDR2 SYGVKD.

The rearrangement links TRBV5-1 to TRBJ1-1; D gene uncertain. Trimming cost V 0 bases and J 1 base, with 4 bases left between them. Germline CDR1 SGHRS, CDR2 YFSETQ. The length of the CDR3 is 13 residues. CDR3 residues: CASSLGGNTEAFF. The CDR3 DNA reads as TGCGCCAGCAGCTTGGGCGGGAACACTGAAGCTTTCTTT.

The chain uses TRBV27 and TRBJ1-3; 7 bases are shared with TRBD1. Germline trimming cut 6 bases from V and 3 bases from J; bases unmatched to any gene: 5. The V gene's germline CDR1 is MNHEY and CDR2 SMNVEV (reference sequence). This CDR3 is built from 14 residues. The DNA for the CDR3 is TGTGCCAGCAGGACGACAGGGATTGGAAACACCATATATTTT. It translates to CASRTTGIGNTIYF.

This clone came up a few times. The chain employs TRBV14 and TRBJ1-2; D unclear. The CDR3 contains 14 residues. V was cut by 4 bases and J by 0 bases, with 9 bases left in between. The germline V gene has CDR1 SGHDN and CDR2 FVKESK. The CDR3 here is CASSRANPNYGYTF. In DNA, the CDR3 is TGTGCCAGCAGCCGGGCCAACCCTAACTATGGCTACACCTTC.

The V call is TRBV6-5, the J call TRBJ1-2, with 8 bases identical to TRBD1. The V and J ends lost 4 bases and 7 bases, in that order; junction bases with no gene match: 8. CDR3 length: 14 amino acids. Per germline, CDR1 MNHEY and CDR2 SVGAGI. CDR3 coding DNA: TGTGCCAGCAGTTTAGGACAGGGAGGGAGTGGCTACACCTTC. Encoded protein: CASSLGQGGSGYTF.

The J gene is TRBJ1-2, the V gene TRBV18, with TRBD1 as a possible D gene (6 bases). From germline, CDR1 is KGHSH and CDR2 LQKENI. V lost 9 bases, J lost 2 bases, and 13 bases lay in between. This CDR3 is built from 13 residues. The CDR3 DNA sequence: TGTGCCAGTGCCACAGGGCGGAACTATGGCTACACCTTC. Protein product: CASATGRNYGYTF.

The chain employs TRBV20-1 and TRBJ2-1; the match to TRBD2 covers 7 bases. This CDR3 has 11 amino acids. Trimming removed 1 base from V and 13 bases from J; junction bases left unmatched: 4. Germline lookup yields CDR1 DFQATT and CDR2 SNEGSKA (reference sequence). This chain's CDR3 is CSARASSGQFF. The CDR3 nucleotides read TGCAGTGCTAGAGCCTCTAGCGGACAGTTCTTC.

The chain links TRBV5-4 to TRBJ1-1; D perhaps matches TRBD1 (6 bases). Trimming took 4 bases from V and 4 from J, leaving 23 bases between them. The CDR3 length is 17 residues. Germline CDR1 and CDR2: SGHNT and YYREEE (reference sequence). The CDR3 coding sequence is TGTGCCAGCAGCCCTTACCCCACAGGGTGGGGGCCCACTGAAGCTTTCTTT. This gives the protein CASSPYPTGWGPTEAFF.

This chain uses TRBV7-8 with TRBJ2-7; D is unclear. V lost 1 base and J lost 2, with 3 bases in between. The CDR3 loop spans 12 amino acids. Germline V lookup: CDR1 SGHVS, CDR2 FQNEAQ. The CDR3: CASSLGAYEQYF. DNA of the CDR3: TGTGCCAGCAGCTTAGGCGCCTACGAGCAGTACTTC.

The chain uses TRBV25-1 and TRBJ2-4; D is possibly TRBD1 (5 bases). In germline, CDR1 is MGHDK, CDR2 SYGVNS. There are 13 residues in the CDR3. Trimming pared 4 bases from V and 8 bases from J, leaving 12 bases between. The CDR3 region has the DNA TGTGCCAGCAGTGGTCAGGGTAGGGACATTCAGTACTTC. It specifies CASSGQGRDIQYF.

V is TRBV13 and J is TRBJ2-3; TRBD2 might be the D (5 bases). Germline assignment: CDR1 PRHDT and CDR2 FYEKMQ (reference sequence). V lost 5 bases and J 4 bases, leaving 16 bases between the germline ends. The CDR3 sequence is 15 residues long. CDR3 nucleotide sequence: TGTGCCAGCAGCCACCGAGGAAGGGAGTCAGATACGCAGTATTTT. It yields the protein CASSHRGRESDTQYF.

The J gene is TRBJ1-4, the V gene TRBV25-1; tentatively, D is TRBD1 (6 bases). CDR1 and CDR2 from the germline V gene are MGHDK and SYGVNS. The V gene lost 0 bases and the J gene lost 14 bases, with 16 bases spanning the gap. The CDR3 has 14 amino acids. CDR3 region: CASSEYNGGRRLFF. The CDR3 coding sequence is TGTGCCAGCAGTGAATATAACGGGGGGCGGAGGCTGTTTTTT.